The rows below give T cell receptor beta chains drawn from one sample of a study of regulatory T cells in long-lasting Graves disease. TCRdb re-called the multiplex PCR reads with MiXCR, one entry per CDR3 protein. The sample holds roughly 440,000 distinct CDR3 sequences, around 15% seen once. The same sample was also studied in work on T cells in Graves' hyperthyroidism and ophthalmopathy.

Here the sequenced sample was peripheral blood mononuclear cells (PBMCs), taken at new diagnosis, from a patient treated with antithyroid drugs. The receptors were sampled from a woman between 18 and 29 years old with Graves disease. Both conserved end residues are part of each CDR3. D genes are given only for firm matches. Part of the rows lack a size; the others show once, few, many or a class for expanded clones.

V gene	D gene	J gene	clone size	CDR3 DNA	CDR3 protein
TRBV7-2	TRBD2	TRBJ2-7	many	TGTGCCAGCAGCTTAGTCCTATCCGGGACTAGCATCTACGAGCAGTACTTC	CASSLVLSGTSIYEQYF
TRBV11-1	NA	TRBJ2-3	many	TGTGCCAGCAGCTTTGGGCGGGATCGCACAGATACGCAGTATTTT	CASSFGRDRTDTQYF
TRBV13	NA	TRBJ2-6	NA	TGTGCCAGCAGCCAGGTGCAGGGTCCCGGGGCCAACGTCCTGACTTTC	CASSQVQGPGANVLTF
TRBV20-1	NA	TRBJ1-1	many	TGCAGTGCTAGAAGAGACAGGACATCTGAAGCTTTCTTT	CSARRDRTSEAFF
TRBV7-6	TRBD2	TRBJ2-7	NA	TGTGCCAGCAGCTTGGAAGTAGCGGGAGCCCACGAGCAGTACTTC	CASSLEVAGAHEQYF
TRBV7-2	TRBD2	TRBJ2-7	NA	TGTGCCAGCAGCTTAAGGGGGGGGTCTAGCGGGAGGGCCGATTTGTCCTACGAGCAGTACTTC	CASSLRGGSSGRADLSYEQYF
TRBV20-1	TRBD1	TRBJ2-7	NA	TGCAGTGGGGGGACAGGGGTTGAGCAGTACTTC	CSGGTGVEQYF
TRBV29-1	NA	TRBJ2-7	many	TGCAGCGTTGTTTTAACAGGCAACTACGAGCAGTACTTC	CSVVLTGNYEQYF
TRBV14	NA	TRBJ2-1	NA	TGTGCCAGCAGCCAAGTCAGGGACCACAATGAGCAGTTCTTC	CASSQVRDHNEQFF
TRBV30	NA	TRBJ2-2	NA	TGTGCCTGGATGGGCGGAATCCCCGGGGAGCTGTTTTTT	CAWMGGIPGELFF
TRBV5-1	NA	TRBJ1-2	many	TGCGCCAGCAGCTTCTCAGGGTACTATGGCTACACCTTC	CASSFSGYYGYTF
TRBV18	NA	TRBJ1-1	few	TGTGCCAGCTCACCGGGACGGCTGACCACTGAAGCTTTCTTT	CASSPGRLTTEAFF
TRBV2	NA	TRBJ2-1	many	TGTGCCAACCCTAAAGGCAATGAGCAGTTCTTC	CANPKGNEQFF
TRBV6-1	NA	TRBJ2-2	few	TGTGCCAGCAGACAAACACGTAGCACCGGGGAGCTGTTTTTT	CASRQTRSTGELFF
TRBV24-1	NA	TRBJ2-5	many	TGTGCCACCAGTGATTTGTGGGAGACCCAGTACTTC	CATSDLWETQYF
TRBV6-1	NA	TRBJ1-1	NA	TGTGCCAGCAGTAAGGACATGTTGAACACTGAAGCTTTCTTT	CASSKDMLNTEAFF
TRBV9	NA	TRBJ2-1	many	TGTGCCAGCAGCGTAGTAGCGGAGTTACACAATGAGCAGTTCTTC	CASSVVAELHNEQFF
TRBV27	NA	TRBJ1-2	NA	TGTGTCAGCAAATATAGGGGGGCTCATGGCTACACCTTC	CVSKYRGAHGYTF